Below, 32 T cell receptor beta chains from the same sample are listed, as sequenced in a study of blood T cell repertoires in COVID-19. The protocol was immunoSEQ multiplex PCR, while the TCRdb copy is restricted to in-frame clones and leaves out a portion. Of over 75,000 clones listed, roughly 88% are singletons. Material for sequencing was peripheral blood. The receptors here all came from a human donor in a cohort sampled during active COVID-19.

The chain joins TRBV29-1 to TRBJ2-7; D may be TRBD1 (6 bases). Between the trimmed V and J ends, which lost 4 bases and 0 bases, there was a span of 10 bases. The CDR3 totals 13 residues. Germline V CDR1 and CDR2: SQVTM, ANQGSEA. The CDR3 region has the DNA TGCAGCGTTGGACAGGAATTCTCCTACGAGCAGTACTTC. Translating it yields CSVGQEFSYEQYF.

The chain uses TRBV9 and TRBJ2-3; 8 nucleotides line up with TRBD1. The J segment lost 2 bases and the V segment lost 4 bases, leaving 9 bases of the junction unmatched. CDR3 length equals 16 residues. CDR1 is SGDLS and CDR2 is YYNGEE in the germline V gene. This CDR3 reads CASSFEGTGLTDTQYF. CDR3 sequence (DNA): TGTGCCAGCAGCTTCGAAGGGACAGGTCTCACAGATACGCAGTATTTT.

The chain recombines TRBV11-2 with TRBJ2-3; TRBD2 agrees at 8 bases. Trimming took 0 bases from V and 3 from J; bases not matched to a gene: 2. This CDR3 region has 15 residues. The V gene's germline CDR1 is SGHAT and CDR2 FQNNGV. In DNA, the CDR3 is TGTGCCAGCAGCTTAGATGGGACTAGAACAGATACGCAGTATTTT. Protein: CASSLDGTRTDTQYF. Complete variable domain (other parts from reference TRBV11-2 and TRBJ2-3): EAGVAQSPRYKIIEKRQSVAFWCNPISGHATLYWYQQILGQGPKLLIQFQNNGVVDDSQLPKDRFSAERLKGVDSTLKIQPAKLEDSAVYLCASSLDGTRTDTQYFGPGTRLTVL.

The chain uses TRBV7-3 and TRBJ2-2; 8 bases match TRBD2. After removal of 3 bases from V and 6 bases from J, the junction contained 3 bases not matched to a gene. The CDR3 is 14 amino acids. The germline V gene encodes CDR1 SGHTA and CDR2 FQGTGA. CDR3 sequence reads: CASSFTGGAGELFF. The DNA for the CDR3 is TGTGCCAGCAGCTTCACGGGGGGGGCCGGGGAGCTGTTTTTT.

The chain combines TRBV11-2 with TRBJ2-5, with TRBD2 matching 9 bases. The CDR3 consists of 14 residues. Germline lookup yields CDR1 SGHAT and CDR2 FQNNGV. V lost 6 bases, J lost 0 bases, and 2 bases stayed unmatched. As DNA, the CDR3 is TGTGCCAGCAGTTCTAGCGGGGACCAAGAGACCCAGTACTTC. Translating gives CASSSSGDQETQYF. Full variable domain (missing parts from reference TRBV11-2 and TRBJ2-5): EAGVAQSPRYKIIEKRQSVAFWCNPISGHATLYWYQQILGQGPKLLIQFQNNGVVDDSQLPKDRFSAERLKGVDSTLKIQPAKLEDSAVYLCASSSSGDQETQYFGPGTRLLVL.

This clone was counted a single time. V and J are TRBV4-2 and TRBJ1-5; 9 positions agree with TRBD1. The CDR3 loop spans 16 amino acids. Germline V gene lookup returns CDR1 LGHNA and CDR2 YNFKEQ. J was trimmed by 5 bases and V by 0 bases; bases with no gene match: 5. The CDR3 region is CASSQDWGQGHQPQHF. For the CDR3, the DNA is TGTGCCAGCAGCCAAGATTGGGGACAGGGTCATCAGCCCCAGCATTTT.

The CDR3 sequence: CASSPRGRNYGYTF. DNA for the CDR3: TGTGCCAGCAGCCCCAGGGGCAGGAACTATGGCTACACCTTC. This chain links TRBV3-1 (or the pseudogene TRBV3-2) with TRBJ1-2; a weak D match, TRBD1 (6 bases). Per the germline V gene, CDR1 is LGHDT and CDR2 is YNNKEL (reference sequence). Trimming took 4 bases from V and 2 from J, leaving 11 bases between them. CDR3 length: 14 residues.

The V call is TRBV7-9, the J call TRBJ2-5; 8 bases fit TRBD1. Trimming removed 5 bases from V and 7 bases from J; junction bases left unmatched: 15. CDR3 length: 16 residues. Germline V gene sequence: CDR1 SEHNR, CDR2 FQNEAQ (reference sequence). CDR3 sequence reads: CASSSMGQAKGSTQYF. In nucleotides, the CDR3 is TGTGCCAGCAGCAGCATGGGACAGGCAAAAGGTTCGACCCAGTACTTC. Full variable domain (remainder filled in from reference TRBV7-9 and TRBJ2-5): DTGVSQNPRHKITKRGQNVTFRCDPISEHNRLYWYRQTLGQGPEFLTYFQNEAQLEKSRLLSDRFSAERPKGSFSTLEIQRTEQGDSAMYLCASSSMGQAKGSTQYFGPGTRLLVL.

The chain uses TRBV2 and TRBJ1-5, with D uncertain. The CDR3 sequence is 12 residues long. Germline CDR1 SNHLY, CDR2 FYNNEI. V was pared by 8 bases and J by 3 bases, with 8 bases between. The CDR3 spells CASCRVNQPQHF. CDR3 nucleotides: TGTGCCAGCTGTAGAGTCAATCAGCCCCAGCATTTT.

The J gene is TRBJ1-5, the V gene TRBV27, with D possibly matching TRBD1 (5 bases). This CDR3 contains 16 residues. The germline V and J ends were trimmed by 3 bases and 2 bases, with 14 bases remaining between them. Germline V gene data show CDR1 as MNHEY and CDR2 as SMNVEV (reference sequence). CDR3 loop: CASSFLGAGGNQPQHF. CDR3 nucleotide sequence: TGTGCCAGCAGTTTCCTTGGGGCAGGAGGCAATCAGCCCCAGCATTTT.

The gene calls are TRBV28 and TRBJ1-2; 10 positions match TRBD1. CDR1 is MDHEN and CDR2 is SYDVKM in the germline V gene. V lost 6 bases to trimming and J lost 8 bases; unmatched junction nucleotides: 9. The CDR3 totals 14 residues. The CDR3 DNA is TGTGCCAGCAGCCCTGGACAGGGGGTTGGGGGCTACACCTTC. Amino acids: CASSPGQGVGGYTF.

The chain carries TRBV28 and TRBJ1-2; possible D gene TRBD1, 6 bases. The CDR3 contains 14 residues. The germline CDR1 and CDR2 sequences are MDHEN and SYDVKM. Trimming left V 5 bases short and J 2 bases short, with 12 bases between. The CDR3 loop reads CASSPGVQNYGYTF. The DNA of the CDR3 is TGTGCCAGCAGTCCAGGGGTCCAGAACTATGGCTACACCTTC.

The gene calls are TRBV6-5 and TRBJ1-2; D is unclear. Germline V lookup: CDR1 MNHEY, CDR2 SVGAGI. CDR3 length: 13 residues. V was trimmed by 6 bases and J by 2 bases, leaving 10 bases between them. DNA for the CDR3: TGTGCCAGCAGACCCCAGGTGAACTATGGCTACACCTTC. Encoded protein: CASRPQVNYGYTF.

The chain joins TRBV9 to TRBJ2-2; the D gene is possibly TRBD2 (5 bases). Trimming pared 3 bases from V and 6 bases from J, leaving 9 bases between. CDR3 size: 13 residues. The germline gives CDR1 SGDLS, CDR2 YYNGEE. Here the CDR3 reads CASSDDYPGELFF. CDR3 DNA sequence: TGTGCCAGCAGCGACGACTATCCCGGGGAGCTGTTTTTT.

V and J are TRBV5-6 and TRBJ2-1, with a weak D call TRBD2 (6 bases). The CDR3 is 15 amino acids. V was pared by 3 bases and J by 0 bases, with 10 bases between. The germline V gene has CDR1 SGHDT and CDR2 YYEEEE. The CDR3 loop reads CASSWAGYSYNEQFF. In nucleotides, the CDR3 is TGTGCCAGCAGCTGGGCGGGATACTCCTACAATGAGCAGTTCTTC.

This CDR3 is CASSSLEGNEQFF. As DNA, the CDR3 is TGTGCCAGCAGTTCCCTAGAAGGCAATGAGCAGTTCTTC. The rearrangement joins TRBV6-4 to TRBJ2-1; no clear D. Trimming took 5 bases from V and 6 from J, leaving 11 bases between them. Germline V gene lookup returns CDR1 MRHNA and CDR2 SNTAGT. This CDR3 region has 13 residues.

The chain carries TRBV5-1 and TRBJ2-7; weak D call: TRBD2 (6 bases). Trimming pared 1 base from V and 5 bases from J, leaving 10 bases between. CDR1 is SGHRS and CDR2 is YFSETQ in the germline V gene. CDR3 length: 13 amino acids. The chain's CDR3 is CASSLTGDHEQYF. CDR3 nucleotides: TGCGCCAGCAGCTTGACGGGGGACCACGAGCAGTACTTC.

This clone occurred a few times. V and J are TRBV7-9 and TRBJ2-7; the match to TRBD1 covers 7 bases. The germline V gene encodes CDR1 SEHNR and CDR2 FQNEAQ (reference sequence). V was pared by 4 bases and J by 0 bases, with 6 bases of the junction left unmatched. The CDR3 runs 15 residues. The CDR3 loop is CASSSSDRSSYEQYF. The DNA of the CDR3 is TGTGCCAGCAGCTCGTCGGACAGGAGCTCCTACGAGCAGTACTTC.

This clone was observed once. The J gene is TRBJ1-4, the V gene TRBV29-1, with D possibly matching TRBD1 (5 bases). CDR1 and CDR2 (germline): SQVTM, ANQGSEA. The V end lost 2 bases, the J end lost 8 bases, and 9 bases lay between the germline ends. CDR3 length: 12 amino acids. The CDR3 bases are TGCAGCGTTGAACAGGGAGGGGAAAAACTGTTTTTT. Translating it yields CSVEQGGEKLFF.

In regard to this clone: Other DNA sequences in this specimen translate into the identical CDR3. V usage is TRBV10-2 and J usage is TRBJ2-1; 14 nucleotides agree with TRBD2. The CDR3 sequence is 14 residues long. The trim removed 9 bases at V and 4 bases at J, leaving 2 bases unmatched. CDR1 and CDR2 (germline): WSHSY, SAAADI. CDR3 nucleotide sequence: TGCGCCAGTAGACTAGCGGGGGGGTACAATGAGCAGTTCTTC. Amino acids: CASRLAGGYNEQFF.

The gene calls are TRBV12-3 or TRBV12-4 and TRBJ2-3, with TRBD2 matching over 7 bases. With V trimmed by 6 bases and J by 7 bases, 4 bases remained unmatched. This CDR3 contains 12 residues. This chain's CDR3 is CASSPGGNTQYF. The CDR3 nucleotides are TGTGCCAGCAGCCCCGGGGGGAATACGCAGTATTTT.

The J gene is TRBJ1-4, the V gene TRBV19; a weak D match, TRBD1 (6 bases). V shed 4 bases and J shed 3 bases, with 12 bases lying between them. Germline CDR1 is LNHDA and CDR2 is SQIVND (reference sequence). The CDR3 is 15 amino acids. The CDR3 here is CASSNRQAPNEKLFF. CDR3 coding DNA: TGTGCCAGTAGTAACAGACAGGCTCCTAATGAAAAACTGTTTTTT. The variable domain in full, with the rest retrieved from reference TRBV19 and TRBJ1-4, is DGGITQSPKYLFRKEGQNVTLSCEQNLNHDAMYWYRQDPGQGLRLIYYSQIVNDFQKGDIAEGYSVSREKKESFPLTVTSAQKNPTAFYLCASSNRQAPNEKLFFGSGTQLSVL.

The genes are TRBV4-2 and TRBJ2-2, with TRBD2 identical over 13 bases. Trimming removed 0 bases from V and 5 bases from J; junction bases left unmatched: 3. CDR1 is LGHNA, CDR2 YNFKEQ, per germline. The CDR3 has 17 residues. For the CDR3, the DNA is TGTGCCAGCAGCCAAGATCTACTAGCGGGAGGGACCGGGGAGCTGTTTTTT. The encoded protein is CASSQDLLAGGTGELFF.

This clone is a singleton in its sample. The CDR3: CASSLGQGDTEAFF. The CDR3 region has the DNA TGTGCCAGCAGCCTAGGACAGGGGGACACTGAAGCTTTCTTT. J is TRBJ1-1 and V is TRBV7-6, with 10 nucleotides matching TRBD1. The CDR3 has 14 residues. V lost 5 bases to trimming and J lost 3 bases; unmatched junction nucleotides: 3. The germline V gene has CDR1 SGHVS and CDR2 FNYEAQ.

The chain is built from TRBV20-1 and TRBJ2-7, with 7 nucleotides matching TRBD1. CDR1 and CDR2 from the germline V gene are DFQATT and SNEGSKA (reference sequence). This CDR3 contains 12 residues. The J segment lost 3 bases and the V segment lost 3 bases, leaving 2 bases of the junction unmatched. CDR3 amino acids: CSASDRVYEQYF. The CDR3, as DNA: TGCAGTGCTAGTGACAGGGTCTACGAGCAGTACTTC.

V and J are TRBV27 and TRBJ2-3; 9 nucleotides align to TRBD1. Germline V gives CDR1 MNHEY, CDR2 SMNVEV (reference sequence). The CDR3 runs 14 residues. The J segment lost 1 base and the V segment lost 8 bases, leaving 4 bases of the junction unmatched. The CDR3, as DNA: TGTGCCAGCGAGGACAGGGGTGGCACAGATACGCAGTATTTT. This translates into CASEDRGGTDTQYF.

The chain couples TRBV5-4 to TRBJ1-1, with D possibly matching TRBD1 (5 bases). This CDR3 is 14 amino acids long. The germline V gene encodes CDR1 SGHNT and CDR2 YYREEE (reference sequence). Trimming removed 3 bases from V and 5 bases from J, with 14 bases in between. Here the CDR3 DNA reads TGTGCCAGCAGCTGGGGGGTAGAGGGAACTGAAGCTTTCTTT. It is translated as CASSWGVEGTEAFF.

This clone was counted only a few times. This chain joins TRBV19 and TRBJ2-5; D possibly corresponds to TRBD2 (6 bases). Per germline, CDR1 LNHDA and CDR2 SQIVND (reference sequence). Trimming left V 11 bases short and J 0 bases short, with 16 bases between. This CDR3 has 14 residues. CDR3 protein: CAGRGRGYQETQYF. CDR3 nucleotide sequence: TGTGCCGGCAGAGGACGGGGGTACCAAGAGACCCAGTACTTC.

The chain employs TRBV18 and TRBJ1-2; D is ambiguous. Looked up from germline, CDR1 is KGHSH and CDR2 is LQKENI. CDR3 length equals 14 residues. Trimming shortened V by 4 bases and J by 6 bases, and 15 bases separated the two germline ends. CDR3 loop: CASSLDEGTHGYTF. As DNA, the CDR3 is TGTGCCAGCTCACTAGACGAGGGTACCCATGGCTACACCTTC.

This chain uses TRBV4-1 with TRBJ1-2, with 7 bases aligning to TRBD1. The CDR3 totals 14 residues. Trimming at V came to 4 bases and at J to 4 bases, leaving 6 bases not matched to a gene. Germline lookup yields CDR1 MGHRA and CDR2 YSYEKL. The CDR3: CASSLDRSFYGYTF. CDR3 in DNA: TGCGCCAGCAGCCTGGACAGGTCTTTCTATGGCTACACCTTC.

The gene calls are TRBV5-4 and TRBJ2-1, with D tentatively TRBD1 (5 bases). CDR1 and CDR2 from the germline V gene are SGHNT and YYREEE (reference sequence). The V end lost 3 bases, the J end lost 4 bases, and 14 bases lay between the germline ends. The CDR3 length is 15 residues. The CDR3 sequence: CASSSAKGWYNEQFF. The DNA for the CDR3 is TGTGCCAGCAGCTCCGCAAAGGGGTGGTACAATGAGCAGTTCTTC.

The gene calls are TRBV29-1 and TRBJ1-1; 7 bases match TRBD1. Germline CDR1 SQVTM, CDR2 ANQGSEA. V dropped 6 bases and J dropped 4; count of bases not matched to a gene: 5. The CDR3 sequence is 12 residues long. As DNA, the CDR3 is TGCAGCGTACAGGGGTCGGGCACTGAAGCTTTCTTT. This translates into CSVQGSGTEAFF.